This T cell receptor (beta chain) was retrieved from a study of PD-1 blockade in classical Hodgkin lymphoma. V was trimmed by 3 bases and J by 7 bases, leaving 10 bases between them. Germline CDR1 is SNHLY and CDR2 is FYNNEI. The CDR3 loop spans 12 amino acids. TCRdb's table, derived via immunoSEQ multiplex PCR, lists solely in-frame clones and lacks some. The sample carries tens of thousands of clones, about 90% recorded once. Findings and limits, study-wide: Baseline TCR diversity was reportedly lower in newly diagnosed patients than healthy donors. Partial responders and progressors had significantly lower baseline TCR diversity. Significantly greater TCR diversity emerged by C4D1 in CD4+ cells but not CD8+ cells.

Of note for this clone: Antigen unknown.

Time point described: cycle 4 day 1 (C4D1), after less than seven weeks of nivolumab. All patients relapsed after autologous stem cell transplantation, and brentuximab vedotin exposure varied. The V and J genes are TRBV2 and TRBJ2-7, with unresolved D. This receptor was obtained from a human donor with classical Hodgkin lymphoma. The specimen was peripheral blood mononuclear cells (PBMCs), collected before the fourth cycle of nivolumab. CDR3 in amino acids: CASSEGFREQYF. The CDR3 DNA sequence: TGTGCCAGCAGTGAGGGTTTTCGGGAGCAGTACTTC.